The 14 T cell receptor beta chains presented below share a single source sample, sequenced in a study of blood T cell repertoires in COVID-19 (TCRdb year 2020). Libraries were built with the immunoSEQ multiplex PCR assay. This immuneACCESS table, as held by TCRdb, lists in-frame sequences with V and J called but not all clones. Of the missing ones, under half trace to an unresolved V gene in checked studies; the others have no known cause. In all, the sample holds approximately 150,000 clones, and about 90% of those were seen once. The ten largest clonotypes hold around 1.2% of the sample. Sequenced: PBMCs or T cells enriched from blood (not recorded which). Every receptor here comes from a human donor with acute COVID-19. The donor label of this sample is uncertain.

The chain joins TRBV19 to TRBJ1-4; D ambiguous. Per germline, CDR1 LNHDA and CDR2 SQIVND (reference sequence). V was pared by 4 bases and J by 13 bases, with 10 bases between. CDR3 length: 11 amino acids. This CDR3 is CASSTGLALFF. CDR3 in DNA: TGTGCCAGTAGTACGGGTCTGGCACTGTTTTTT.

This sequence joins TRBV5-4 and TRBJ2-1; 8 bases are a match to TRBD1. V gave up 4 bases and J gave up 7 bases; unmatched junction bases: 7. CDR1 and CDR2 (germline): SGHNT, YYREEE (reference sequence). The CDR3 runs 14 residues. CDR3 bases: TGTGCCAGCAGCCCCGGACAGGGACGGAATGAGCAGTTCTTC. This encodes CASSPGQGRNEQFF. The full variable domain, completed using reference TRBV5-4 and TRBJ2-1, is ETGVTQSPTHLIKTRGQQVTLRCSSQSGHNTVSWYQQALGQGPQFIFQYYREEENGRGNFPPRFSGLQFPNYSSELNVNALELDDSALYLCASSPGQGRNEQFFGPGTRLTVL.

J is TRBJ2-7 and V is TRBV18, with TRBD1 identical over 8 bases. After removal of 3 bases from V and 5 bases from J, the junction contained 6 bases not matched to a gene. The CDR3 spans 14 residues. Germline V gene lookup returns CDR1 KGHSH and CDR2 LQKENI. CDR3 coding DNA: TGTGCCAGCTCACCCTCCTGGACAGGGCACGAGCAGTACTTC. It codes for CASSPSWTGHEQYF.

The chain is built from TRBV9 and TRBJ1-1, with D perhaps TRBD1 (6 bases). There are 17 residues in the CDR3. In germline, CDR1 is SGDLS, CDR2 YYNGEE. The V gene lost 3 bases and the J gene lost 2 bases, with 20 bases spanning the gap. The CDR3 DNA reads TGTGCCAGCAGCGCCCCCCCCCTGGGACACTCTAACACTGAAGCTTTCTTT. Translating gives CASSAPPLGHSNTEAFF.

The chain is built from TRBV9 and TRBJ2-3, with D tentatively TRBD2 (5 bases). Trimming cost V 0 bases and J 9 bases, with 8 bases left between them. The CDR3 has 12 residues. Germline loops: CDR1 SGDLS, CDR2 YYNGEE. CDR3 DNA: TGTGCCAGCAGCGTAGATGGGAGCACGCAGTATTTT. Translated, it gives CASSVDGSTQYF.

The rearrangement joins TRBV5-4 to TRBJ1-2; 7 nucleotides agree with TRBD1. The CDR3 runs to 14 residues. From germline, CDR1 is SGHNT and CDR2 YYREEE (reference sequence). V lost 1 base to trimming and J lost 3 bases; unmatched junction nucleotides: 3. The CDR3 sequence is CASSLLTGDYGYTF. The CDR3 DNA reads TGTGCCAGCAGCTTGCTTACAGGGGACTATGGCTACACCTTC.

J is TRBJ1-1 and V is TRBV2; D call uncertain. Germline CDR1 is SNHLY and CDR2 is FYNNEI. The V end was cut by 7 bases, the J end by 8 bases, with 8 bases between. The CDR3 has 10 amino acids. Here the CDR3 DNA reads TGTGCCAGCAATAGACTGGAAGCTTTCTTT. Its translation: CASNRLEAFF.

This clone occurred once. The V and J genes are TRBV10-3 and TRBJ2-7; 7 nucleotides line up with TRBD2. Germline V gene lookup returns CDR1 ENHRY and CDR2 SYGVKD. The CDR3 runs 13 residues. V dropped 0 bases and J dropped 5; count of bases not matched to a gene: 1. The CDR3 spells CAISESTSNEQYF. Here the CDR3 DNA reads TGTGCCATCAGTGAGTCGACTAGCAACGAGCAGTACTTC.

The rearrangement joins TRBV12-3 or TRBV12-4 to TRBJ1-1; perhaps TRBD1 as D (6 bases). Deletions cut 7 bases from V and 4 bases from J, with 13 bases between. This CDR3 is built from 13 residues. This CDR3 is CASITGWGTEAFF. CDR3 DNA sequence: TGTGCCAGCATCACAGGGTGGGGCACTGAAGCTTTCTTT.

The chain combines TRBV5-1 with TRBJ1-4, with D perhaps matching TRBD1 (5 bases). Germline V gene data show CDR1 as SGHRS and CDR2 as YFSETQ. CDR3 length: 13 amino acids. V lost 4 bases and J 5 bases, leaving 9 bases between the germline ends. The CDR3 spells CASSQGPNEKLFF. The CDR3 region has the DNA TGCGCCAGCAGCCAGGGTCCAAATGAAAAACTGTTTTTT.

The genes are TRBV7-9 and TRBJ2-2; TRBD1 matches at 9 bases. The CDR3 is 15 residues long. The germline V gene encodes CDR1 SEHNR and CDR2 FQNEAQ (reference sequence). V gave up 5 bases and J gave up 5 bases; unmatched junction bases: 6. This CDR3 reads CASSPRDRDTGELFF. CDR3 bases: TGTGCCAGCAGCCCCCGGGACAGGGATACCGGGGAGCTGTTTTTT.

The gene calls are TRBV4-1 and TRBJ2-3; 10 nucleotides match TRBD1. Germline trimming cut 4 bases from V and 5 bases from J; bases unmatched to any gene: 6. CDR3 length: 15 amino acids. The germline CDR1 and CDR2 sequences are MGHRA and YSYEKL. As DNA, the CDR3 is TGCGCCAGCAGCCCAGGGGACAGGGGACAAGATACGCAGTATTTT. Its protein is CASSPGDRGQDTQYF.

The chain joins TRBV2 to TRBJ1-5, with D perhaps TRBD1 (6 bases). Germline CDR1 and CDR2: SNHLY and FYNNEI. The V end was cut by 4 bases, the J end by 5 bases, with 9 bases between. This CDR3 comprises 13 residues. Here the CDR3 DNA reads TGTGCCAGCAGTGGACAGGAAGATCAGCCCCAGCATTTT. It is translated as CASSGQEDQPQHF.

The CDR3 nucleotides read TGTGCCAGCAGCCTAAGACAGGGAGCCCACGAGCAGTACTTC. It translates to CASSLRQGAHEQYF. The chain employs TRBV7-8 and TRBJ2-7, with 7 bases lining up with TRBD1. The CDR3 sequence is 14 residues long. Germline V CDR1 and CDR2: SGHVS, FQNEAQ. V lost 5 bases and J lost 5; bases outside the gene matches: 9.